These T cell receptor beta chains were read from a single sample in a study of technical replicates of blood from a few donors. The assay was immunoSEQ multiplex PCR, and TCRdb's table has in-frame clones only and misses some. This table holds 60,000 to 80,000 clones, around 86% found once. Specimen: PBMCs. These receptors all stem from a human donor in good health. Some clones in this sample may be carry-over from other donors' samples. The CDR3 runs from the conserved cysteine through the conserved F or W.

v_gene: TRBV29-1; CDR3aa: CSAGGLGAFF
v_gene: TRBV6-5; CDR3aa: CASSYSNRGTHEQFF
v_gene: TRBV15; CDR3aa: CATSRETGRTSGSISYNEQFF
v_gene: TRBV2; CDR3aa: CASSEGSYPTEAFF
v_gene: TRBV7-9; CDR3aa: CASSLVGAGYTF
v_gene: TRBV20-1; CDR3aa: CSASDRVEQYF
v_gene: TRBV29-1; CDR3aa: CSVVPGTEAFF
v_gene: TRBV10-3; CDR3aa: CAISDRTGNQPQHF
v_gene: TRBV4-3; CDR3aa: CASSQASRSGGPGDTQYF
v_gene: TRBV7-2; CDR3aa: CASSLTGQNTEAFF
v_gene: TRBV19; CDR3aa: CASSLGQGYEQYF
v_gene: TRBV10-2; CDR3aa: CASRQSDSGQNGYTF
v_gene: TRBV7-2; CDR3aa: CASSLDGGGWYEQYF
v_gene: TRBV19; CDR3aa: CASTIQGYGYTF
v_gene: TRBV2; CDR3aa: CASSLVETSDYEQYF
v_gene: TRBV4-1; CDR3aa: CASSQDHRTGGNYGYTF
v_gene: TRBV4-3; CDR3aa: CASSQEVWRGGYEQYF
v_gene: TRBV7-9; CDR3aa: CASSLGTGYNEQYF
v_gene: TRBV7-7; CDR3aa: CASSVSGSTDTQYF
v_gene: TRBV7-6; CDR3aa: CASSLRTSSGRAYEQYF
v_gene: TRBV7-2; CDR3aa: CASSKTGKARTDTQYF
v_gene: TRBV4-2; CDR3aa: CASSQPGLGLVPQYF
v_gene: TRBV5-1; CDR3aa: CASSLARWGSGASSYNEQFF
v_gene: TRBV7-8; CDR3aa: CASSPGAQRGGETQYF
v_gene: TRBV7-9; CDR3aa: CASSYVGGRALPNYEQYF
v_gene: TRBV19; CDR3aa: CASSIVHQMRAQGSPLHF
v_gene: TRBV27; CDR3aa: CASSALQGPPMETQYF
v_gene: TRBV9; CDR3aa: CASSWGQDYGYTF
v_gene: TRBV6-5; CDR3aa: CASSSQEFASPLHF
v_gene: TRBV7-2; CDR3aa: CASGTGFSGYTF
v_gene: TRBV4-1; CDR3aa: CASSPPASGDGELFF
v_gene: TRBV19; CDR3aa: CASSMGDRGPSGGYTF
v_gene: TRBV30; CDR3aa: CAWSPGRGEQFF
v_gene: TRBV19; CDR3aa: CASSPGEGTEAFF
v_gene: TRBV30; CDR3aa: CAWSWTSGRKETQYF
v_gene: TRBV7-2; CDR3aa: CASSTQRTNTDTQYF
v_gene: TRBV29-1; CDR3aa: CSVADSEAFF
v_gene: TRBV19; CDR3aa: CASSPLSTPGYTF
v_gene: TRBV6-1; CDR3aa: CASSAPGGLDTQYF
v_gene: TRBV18; CDR3aa: CASSLQTGTGVQGSPLHF
v_gene: TRBV29-1; CDR3aa: CSVCDGLGNEQYF
v_gene: TRBV13; CDR3aa: CASSPTRYEQFF
v_gene: TRBV5-1; CDR3aa: CASSLARVAYNEQFF
v_gene: TRBV7-8; CDR3aa: CASSLGAGALMGSRDTQYF
v_gene: TRBV27; CDR3aa: CASPQVNTEAFF
v_gene: TRBV6-1; CDR3aa: CASSEVSRLGDTGELFF
v_gene: TRBV29-1; CDR3aa: CSAIEGGVGQPQHF
v_gene: TRBV7-9; CDR3aa: CASSLIASSYEQYF
v_gene: TRBV30; CDR3aa: CAWNSGASTDTQYF
v_gene: TRBV11-3; CDR3aa: CASRPSRYNEQFF
v_gene: TRBV9; CDR3aa: CASSVVAGDTDTQYF
v_gene: TRBV4-3; CDR3aa: CASSPRLALELFF
v_gene: TRBV11-2; CDR3aa: CASSEDRAQGNTIYF
v_gene: TRBV19; CDR3aa: CASSPRRVQGSSDEQYF
v_gene: TRBV6-4; CDR3aa: CASSVSWSSYNEQFF